This T cell receptor (beta chain) was obtained from a study of PD-L1 blockade in urothelial cancer (dated by TCRdb to 2016 to 2017). Regarding the study in general: Therapy was started at some point between 2014 and 2016 for all patients, and atezolizumab 1,200 mg was administered intravenously every 3 weeks. Roughly 10 patients achieved durable clinical benefit and 20 did not. A median of around 150,000 T cells and some 90,000 unique TCRs was obtained from blood samples, and a median clonality of approximately 0.08 was observed. In the same patients, pretreatment tumors underwent whole exome sequencing and RNA sequencing in addition to TCR sequencing. About 90% of the roughly 29 patients were identified as males with urothelial cancer of bladder origin, and a prior smoking history was reported by 18 of 29 patients. Somatic, immune and clinical correlates of response to PD-L1 blockade with atezolizumab in urothelial cancer were the focus of an exploratory multi-omic analysis. Pretreatment blood TCR-seq was available for 30 or so patients, at least one posttreatment blood collection was obtained for approximately 25 patients, and tumor TCR-seq was available for approximately 25 patients. Blood samples were analyzed at two time points: 3 weeks after treatment start (second dose) and 6 weeks after treatment start. Progression-free survival longer than 6 months counted as durable clinical benefit, and TCR features were additionally tested against both progression-free and overall survival. Pretreatment tumor samples and matched peripheral blood, collected serially before and after atezolizumab treatment, underwent TCR sequencing. Patients had an ECOG performance status of 0 or 1 and had received between 0 and 3 prior chemotherapy regimens.

Its CDR3 holds 16 amino acids, cysteine through phenylalanine. Only the CDR3 part of the read is kept: 48 bases, read in frame from the first base. Trimming removed 2 bases from V and 5 bases from J; the gene matches leave 8 bases unexplained. CDR1 and CDR2 are drawn from the germline V gene: SNHLY, FYNNEI. Each PCR received spiked-in synthetic TCR analog templates so that absolute template abundance could be estimated from read counts. The immunoSEQ assay used bias-controlled V and J gene primers to amplify TCRbeta CDR3 regions from genomic DNA. Rearranged TCRbeta segments were sequenced at approximately 20X coverage. As for the original processing: Sequencing errors were corrected by clustering, and CDR3s were annotated against IMGT so that V, D and J genes could be assigned. Only productive TCRbeta rearrangements were used in downstream analyses, excluding out-of-frame or stop-codon sequences. Clonality was calculated as one minus the Shannon entropy normalized by the log of the number of unique productive sequences. Fisher's exact test with Benjamini-Hochberg correction, using a cutoff of adjusted p below 0.01, was how clones that differed between time points or between blood and tumor were identified. Here the immuneACCESS table is served through TCRdb, limited to in-frame sequences with V and J called. Missing clones are a known gap in these copies; in checked studies unresolved V genes cover under half, and the rest lacks a known reason. V and J calls and clone size come straight from that table; D and trimming were deduced from the DNA. The sample table contains around 45,000 clones; only one count was recorded for approximately 88% of them. The ten largest clones add up to roughly 3.9% of the sample.

Broad study findings and their caveats: Because the sample size was small (n = 29) and many of the analyses were exploratory, the results are meant to be hypothesis-generating. Among patients with durable benefit, tumor-associated TCR clones showed greater expansion in peripheral blood 3 weeks after treatment started (n ≈ 23, p = 0.022). A pretreatment peripheral blood TCR clonality below the median was linked to improved progression-free and overall survival.

A total of under 30 patients with locally advanced or metastatic urothelial carcinoma, treated at Memorial Sloan Kettering on a trial protocol, made up the cohort. Peripheral blood mononuclear cells were collected from each patient pretreatment and during treatment, giving between 1 and 8 total time points per patient. The Qiagen DNeasy Blood extraction kit was used to purify genomic DNA from total PBMCs and tumor samples. PBMCs were collected pretreatment and during treatment, and were isolated and stored as previously described. A word on this clone: It lacks a known antigen. No base-level quality is on record; no much larger clone is a single base apart.

The sequence was collected from a man of 80 years or more with urothelial cancer. The sequence is built from TRBV2 and TRBJ2-5; TRBD2 aligns with 10 central bases. The sample in question was PBMCs, obtained around atezolizumab (anti-PD-L1) treatment. The bases are TGTGCCAGCAGTGAAAGGGTAGCGGGAGGTTCCGAGACCCAGTACTTC. The encoded protein is CASSERVAGGSETQYF. This CDR3, with the reference TRBV2 and TRBJ2-5 proteins standing in past its ends, gives the full variable domain EPEVTQTPSHQVTQMGQEVILRCVPISNHLYFYWYRQILGQKVEFLVSFYNNEISEKSEIFDDQFSVERPDGSNFTLKIRSTKLEDSAMYFCASSERVAGGSETQYFGPGTRLLVL.